A single sample is the source of the 22 T cell receptor beta chains below, sequenced in a study of shared clonotypes between healthy human individuals. The repertoire was sequenced with immunoSEQ multiplex PCR; TCRdb's copy has only in-frame clones and lacks some. The sample has 2 million to 2.5 million clones; roughly 93% are singletons. The sequenced sample was naive CD4+ T cells from PBMCs. Subset denoted: CD45RA+ positively selected. These receptors were taken from a man younger than 35 in good health. Some clones in this sample may be carry-over from other donors' samples.

The V call is TRBV18, the J call TRBJ2-7, with a possible D match to TRBD2 (6 bases). Trimming removed 0 bases from V and 7 bases from J, with 19 bases in between. Per germline, CDR1 KGHSH and CDR2 LQKENI. The CDR3 consists of 16 residues. The DNA for the CDR3 is TGTGCCAGCTCACCACCTGCAACCGGGGGAACGGGGGAGCAGTACTTC. It is translated as CASSPPATGGTGEQYF.

The chain employs TRBV13 and TRBJ2-1, with 15 bases that match TRBD2. Germline assignment: CDR1 PRHDT and CDR2 FYEKMQ (reference sequence). The CDR3 covers 17 residues. V trimming: 5 bases; J trimming: 7 bases; junction bases outside the gene matches: 9. CDR3: CASSTFRGTSGRNEQFF. The DNA of the CDR3 is TGTGCCAGCAGCACCTTCCGGGGGACTAGCGGGAGGAATGAGCAGTTCTTC.

The chain employs TRBV11-3 and TRBJ2-7, with TRBD1 matching 9 bases. The length of the CDR3 is 14 residues. J lost 4 bases, V lost 5 bases, and 6 bases had no gene match. Germline V CDR1 and CDR2: SGHNT, YENEEA. CDR3 bases: TGTGCCAGCAGCACCGGGACAGGGAATTACGAGCAGTACTTC. It encodes CASSTGTGNYEQYF.

The chain recombines TRBV6-1 with TRBJ2-5; 9 bases fit TRBD2. After removal of 1 base from V and 5 bases from J, the junction contained 8 bases not matched to a gene. Germline loops: CDR1 MNHNS, CDR2 SASEGT. This CDR3 comprises 16 residues. Written as DNA, the CDR3 is TGTGCCAGCAGTGAAGGGTCTAGCGGGACTTTGGAGACCCAGTACTTC. It encodes CASSEGSSGTLETQYF.

The genes are TRBV18 and TRBJ2-7, with 11 bases fitting TRBD2. V was pared by 3 bases and J by 1 base, with 5 bases of the junction left unmatched. The CDR3 runs 16 residues. In germline, CDR1 is KGHSH, CDR2 LQKENI. CDR3 DNA sequence: TGTGCCAGCTCACCGATGATAGCGGGAGGGTCCTACGAGCAGTACTTC. This gives the protein CASSPMIAGGSYEQYF.

This chain uses TRBV7-9 with TRBJ2-5, with a tentative D call TRBD2 (6 bases). V was clipped by 1 base and J by 4 bases, with 13 bases between them. In germline, CDR1 is SEHNR, CDR2 FQNEAQ (reference sequence). The CDR3 has 15 residues. The CDR3 DNA follows: TGTGCCAGCAGCTTAGTGGGCGGGATTAGAGAGACCCAGTACTTC. Amino acids: CASSLVGGIRETQYF. Full variable domain (remainder filled in from reference TRBV7-9 and TRBJ2-5): DTGVSQNPRHKITKRGQNVTFRCDPISEHNRLYWYRQTLGQGPEFLTYFQNEAQLEKSRLLSDRFSAERPKGSFSTLEIQRTEQGDSAMYLCASSLVGGIRETQYFGPGTRLLVL.

The chain joins TRBV4-1 to TRBJ2-2; a possible D gene is TRBD2 (7 bases). The CDR3 loop spans 16 amino acids. Trimming shortened V by 5 bases and J by 7 bases, and 20 bases separated the two germline ends. Germline-derived CDR1 and CDR2 are MGHRA and YSYEKL. The CDR3 is CASSTGGGSVNGELFF. CDR3 nucleotide sequence: TGCGCCAGCAGCACAGGCGGGGGCAGTGTAAACGGGGAGCTGTTTTTT.

The chain combines TRBV27 with TRBJ1-2, with 7 nucleotides matching TRBD1. The CDR3 runs 18 residues. Germline V gene sequence: CDR1 MNHEY, CDR2 SMNVEV (reference sequence). The V gene end was trimmed by 5 bases and the J gene end by 2 bases; junction bases not matched to a gene: 17. The CDR3 region is CASSIIGGGSGQNYGYTF. The DNA of the CDR3 is TGTGCCAGCAGTATTATAGGTGGTGGGTCGGGACAGAACTATGGCTACACCTTC.

V usage is TRBV29-1 and J usage is TRBJ2-1; 12 positions match TRBD2. V gave up 6 bases and J gave up 0 bases; unmatched junction bases: 9. CDR1 and CDR2 (germline): SQVTM, ANQGSEA. The CDR3 loop spans 17 amino acids. The CDR3 nucleotides read TGCAGCGTCGCCGGGACTAGCGGGCCCAGCTCCTACAATGAGCAGTTCTTC. It is translated as CSVAGTSGPSSYNEQFF.

The chain carries TRBV5-6 and TRBJ2-7; D is possibly TRBD2 (6 bases). The germline CDR1 and CDR2 sequences are SGHDT and YYEEEE. The CDR3 spans 14 residues. The V and J ends lost 0 bases and 9 bases respectively, with 16 bases between them. CDR3 nucleotides: TGTGCCAGCAGCTTGGCGGGACTGGGGACCGTGCAGTACTTC. Translation gives CASSLAGLGTVQYF.

This chain connects TRBV14 to TRBJ2-3; D gene unclear. The CDR3 has 13 amino acids. Germline CDR1 and CDR2: SGHDN and FVKESK. V lost 4 bases, J lost 0 bases, and 5 bases lay in between. CDR3 region: CASSLRSTDTQYF. As DNA, the CDR3 is TGTGCCAGCAGCCTCCGGAGCACAGATACGCAGTATTTT.

This clone was seen once. The rearrangement links TRBV7-2 to TRBJ1-3; no firm D call. CDR1 is SGHTA and CDR2 is FQGNSA in the germline V gene. The CDR3 has 14 amino acids. The germline V and J ends were trimmed by 5 bases and 2 bases, with 10 bases remaining between them. CDR3 loop: CASSPDWTGNTIYF. CDR3 nucleotide sequence: TGTGCCAGCAGCCCAGACTGGACTGGAAACACCATATATTTT.

V gene TRBV28 combines with J gene TRBJ2-7; 10 bases fit TRBD2. CDR3 length: 16 residues. From germline, CDR1 is MDHEN and CDR2 SYDVKM. V lost 1 base, J lost 5 bases, and 8 bases stayed unmatched. This CDR3 reads CASSLFPAGGLNEQYF. CDR3 nucleotides: TGTGCCAGCAGTTTATTTCCAGCGGGAGGGCTGAACGAGCAGTACTTC.

The rearrangement links TRBV2 to TRBJ2-7, with 8 nucleotides matching TRBD2. Germline CDR1 reads SNHLY; CDR2 reads FYNNEI. The V and J ends lost 1 base and 4 bases, in that order; junction bases with no gene match: 12. The CDR3 loop spans 17 amino acids. The DNA for the CDR3 is TGTGCCAGCAGTGAAGGGTTCGCGGGAGGTGTTGGGTACGAGCAGTACTTC. Translation: CASSEGFAGGVGYEQYF.

The chain links TRBV2 to TRBJ1-2; 9 bases are shared with TRBD1. Germline values: CDR1 SNHLY, CDR2 FYNNEI. J was trimmed by 8 bases and V by 3 bases; bases with no gene match: 4. This CDR3 contains 13 residues. Written as DNA, the CDR3 is TGTGCCAGCAGTGATCGACAGGGGGGAGGCTACACCTTC. It translates to CASSDRQGGGYTF.

The chain is built from TRBV5-1 and TRBJ1-1, with 9 bases fitting TRBD1. The CDR3 covers 14 residues. After removal of 5 bases from V and 4 bases from J, the junction contained 6 bases not matched to a gene. Germline V gives CDR1 SGHRS, CDR2 YFSETQ. The CDR3 sequence: CASRFTGGTTEAFF. The DNA for the CDR3 is TGCGCCAGCAGATTCACAGGGGGCACCACTGAAGCTTTCTTT. The entire variable domain, with the rest obtained from reference TRBV5-1 and TRBJ1-1, is as follows: KAGVTQTPRYLIKTRGQQVTLSCSPISGHRSVSWYQQTPGQGLQFLFEYFSETQRNKGNFPGRFSGRQFSNSRSEMNVSTLELGDSALYLCASRFTGGTTEAFFGQGTRLTVV.

This clone is a singleton in its sample. The rearrangement links TRBV5-4 to TRBJ2-5, with a weak D call TRBD2 (6 bases). The CDR3 extends over 15 amino acids. Trimming took off 4 bases at V and 4 bases at J, with 17 bases between the two ends. CDR1 SGHNT and CDR2 YYREEE come from the germline V gene (reference sequence). In DNA, the CDR3 is TGTGCCAGCAGCCCCGGGACTCCCCGGGGAGAGACCCAGTACTTC. It encodes CASSPGTPRGETQYF.

This clone appeared a few times. V usage is TRBV10-3 and J usage is TRBJ1-5; 7 bases align to TRBD1. V lost 4 bases and J lost 5; bases outside the gene matches: 8. CDR1 is ENHRY, CDR2 SYGVKD, per germline. The CDR3 runs to 15 residues. The CDR3 is CAISGNRGDHQPQHF. DNA of the CDR3: TGTGCCATCAGTGGTAACAGGGGAGATCATCAGCCCCAGCATTTT.

The gene calls are TRBV30 and TRBJ2-3, with 8 bases lining up with TRBD2. The germline V gene encodes CDR1 GTSNPN and CDR2 SVGIG (reference sequence). CDR3 length equals 13 residues. Losses at the gene ends were 4 bases for V and 8 bases for J; bases not matched to a gene: 8. The CDR3 DNA reads TGTGCCTGGACGACTAGCGAATTAGGTACGCAGTATTTT. Its protein is CAWTTSELGTQYF.

This clone was seen a single time. Here the CDR3 reads CASSLRVSMNTEAFF. CDR3 nucleotide sequence: TGTGCCAGCAGCCTCAGAGTTTCGATGAACACTGAAGCTTTCTTT. The V call is TRBV13, the J call TRBJ1-1, with no clear D. CDR1 PRHDT and CDR2 FYEKMQ come from the germline V gene (reference sequence). This CDR3 spans 15 amino acids. Trimming pared 5 bases from V and 0 bases from J, leaving 13 bases between.

The chain uses TRBV18 and TRBJ1-2; a possible D gene is TRBD1 (5 bases). Germline V lookup: CDR1 KGHSH, CDR2 LQKENI. The CDR3 extends over 13 amino acids. V shed 4 bases and J shed 6 bases, with 12 bases lying between them. The CDR3 here is CASSLDGANGYTF. The CDR3, as DNA: TGTGCCAGCTCACTGGACGGGGCGAATGGCTACACCTTC.

This chain connects TRBV19 to TRBJ1-2, with D unresolved. The CDR3 spans 14 residues. Deletions cut 3 bases from V and 5 bases from J, with 13 bases between. Germline lookup yields CDR1 LNHDA and CDR2 SQIVND (reference sequence). The CDR3 loop reads CASSITQSQYGYTF. As DNA, the CDR3 is TGTGCCAGTAGTATCACGCAGTCCCAATATGGCTACACCTTC.